This T cell receptor (beta chain) was identified in a study of T cell responses to AZD1222 COVID-19 vaccine. This CDR3 region has 17 residues. Germline V CDR1 and CDR2: SGHTA, FQGNSA. V gave up 5 bases and J gave up 2 bases, with 20 bases separating them. General study points: Targeting of unmutated variant regions was reportedly seen in nearly half of spike-specific TCRs. At baseline, just five or six AZD1222 recipients tested seropositive. Clonal diversity was possibly underestimated; the donors were predominantly white British and more often female.

Pooling of second doses given at about 4 or about 12 weeks was done. Method: immunoSEQ multiplex PCR; TCRdb's copy keeps in-frame clones and lacks some. The sample holds fewer than 200,000 clones, approximately 86% seen once. Concerning this clone itself: Its antigen is unidentified.

This clonotype originated in an adult who received the AZD1222 COVID-19 vaccine. Material: peripheral blood, obtained 28 days after the second AZD1222 dose. The chain has TRBV7-2 and TRBJ2-3; D may be TRBD2 (7 bases). CDR3 DNA sequence: TGTGCCAGCAGCCGGGATCCTCACGGGGGGCCCACAGATACGCAGTATTTT. This encodes CASSRDPHGGPTDTQYF.